This T cell receptor beta chain was captured in a study of OX40 agonist ivuxolimab in advanced cancers. Across the study: Previous treatment with anti-PD-1, anti-PD-L1 or anti-CTLA-4 therapy was allowed; 40% had received some.

This table comes from immunoSEQ multiplex PCR, and its TCRdb copy is limited to in-frame clones, with some not included. This table holds tens of thousands of clones, 81% found once. Trimming took 7 bases from V and 7 from J, leaving 22 bases between them. CDR3 size: 15 residues. Germline CDR1 reads SNHLY; CDR2 reads FYNNEI. Study-level results: The authors also found low normalized T-cell clonal expansion in some nonresponders.

This clone has only a few counts. Its antigen remains unidentified. This TCR was sampled from an adult with an advanced solid tumor such as melanoma, head and neck, liver or kidney cancer. V and J are TRBV2 and TRBJ1-2; D might be TRBD1 (5 bases). The source material was CD4+ or CD8+ T cells sorted from blood, sampled in a trial of the OX40 agonist ivuxolimab. CDR3 protein: CASTSGGGQGSGYTF. DNA for the CDR3: TGTGCCAGCACCTCTGGGGGGGGTCAAGGTTCTGGCTACACCTTC. Using reference TRBV2 and TRBJ1-2 for the parts outside the CDR3, the full variable domain is EPEVTQTPSHQVTQMGQEVILRCVPISNHLYFYWYRQILGQKVEFLVSFYNNEISEKSEIFDDQFSVERPDGSNFTLKIRSTKLEDSAMYFCASTSGGGQGSGYTFGSGTRLTVV.